One and the same sample provided the 9 T cell receptor beta chains below, sequenced in a study of CD4 T cells in relation to SARS-CoV-2 and coronaviruses. No antigen has been assigned to these receptors. Only in-frame clones appear in the TCRdb table, and some are missing; sequencing was by immunoSEQ multiplex PCR. The profile covers some 38,000 clones, with about three quarters appearing a single time and roughly 20% taken by the ten largest. The sequenced sample consisted of memory CD4+ T cells from PBMCs, cultured in vitro. The source is an adult with COVID-19.

V is TRBV30 and J is TRBJ1-2, with D tentatively TRBD1 (5 bases). This CDR3 contains 12 residues. V was pared by 4 bases and J by 5 bases, with 11 bases between. Per the germline V gene, CDR1 is GTSNPN and CDR2 is SVGIG (reference sequence). This CDR3 is CAWKRGVYGYTF. The CDR3 DNA sequence: TGTGCCTGGAAAAGGGGCGTTTATGGCTACACCTTC. The entire variable domain, with the rest obtained from reference TRBV30 and TRBJ1-2, is as follows: SQTIHQWPATLVQPVGSPLSLECTVEGTSNPNLYWYRQAAGRGLQLLFYSVGIGQISSEVPQNLSASRPQDRQFILSSKKLLLSDSGFYLCAWKRGVYGYTFGSGTRLTVV.

V gene TRBV5-1 combines with J gene TRBJ2-5, with TRBD1 matching over 9 bases. The trim removed 1 base at V and 2 bases at J, leaving 15 bases unmatched. Germline V gene lookup returns CDR1 SGHRS and CDR2 YFSETQ. There are 19 residues in the CDR3. The CDR3 DNA follows: TGCGCCAGCAGCTTGCTGGGGACAGGGATACCGTCGCAGCAAGAGACCCAGTACTTC. As protein: CASSLLGTGIPSQQETQYF.

CDR3 nucleotides: TGTGCCACCAGCAGAGATTATCAGCCCCAGCATTTT. It yields the protein CATSRDYQPQHF. The chain carries TRBV15 and TRBJ1-5; no firm D call. The CDR3 sequence is 12 residues long. Germline lookup yields CDR1 LNHNV and CDR2 YYDKDF (reference sequence). V was pared by 0 bases and J by 5 bases, with 2 bases between.

This chain uses TRBV3-1 (or the pseudogene TRBV3-2) with TRBJ1-1; D ambiguous. From germline, CDR1 is LGHDT and CDR2 YNNKEL (reference sequence). The CDR3 is 14 amino acids. Trimming shortened V by 4 bases and J by 0 bases, and 9 bases separated the two germline ends. This chain's CDR3 is CASSRRSMNTEAFF. In DNA, the CDR3 is TGTGCCAGCAGCCGCAGGAGCATGAACACTGAAGCTTTCTTT.

The chain is built from TRBV5-1 and TRBJ1-5, with D possibly TRBD1 on 5 matching bases. Germline assignment: CDR1 SGHRS and CDR2 YFSETQ. With 0 bases removed from V and 2 bases from J, the gap between germline ends came to 6 bases. The CDR3 totals 14 residues. CDR3 in DNA: TGCGCCAGCAGCTTGGGGGGCGGCAATCAGCCCCAGCATTTT. Its protein is CASSLGGGNQPQHF.

The chain joins TRBV3-1 (or the pseudogene TRBV3-2) to TRBJ1-5; D is ambiguous. Germline CDR1 and CDR2: LGHDT and YNNKEL (reference sequence). Trimming took off 3 bases at V and 6 bases at J, with 12 bases between the two ends. The CDR3 extends over 14 amino acids. CDR3 bases: TGTGCCAGCAGCCAGAAGGGCCGTGGTCAGCCCCAGCATTTT. It yields the protein CASSQKGRGQPQHF.

The chain combines TRBV6-5 with TRBJ2-7; D uncertain. The CDR3 runs to 15 residues. Germline loops: CDR1 MNHEY, CDR2 SVGAGI. Trimming took off 2 bases at V and 3 bases at J, with 14 bases between the two ends. CDR3 nucleotides: TGTGCCAGCAGTTACCCGGCCAGAGGTATCTACGAGCAGTACTTC. Residues: CASSYPARGIYEQYF.

The chain couples TRBV9 to TRBJ1-2; possibly TRBD1 for D (6 bases). From germline, CDR1 is SGDLS and CDR2 YYNGEE. V shed 4 bases and J shed 6 bases, with 19 bases lying between them. The CDR3 consists of 15 residues. CDR3 in DNA: TGTGCCAGCAGCCGACTCACAGGCCCAGGGGATGGCTACACCTTC. Translation: CASSRLTGPGDGYTF.

The CDR3 DNA follows: TGTGCCAGCATCCCCGGCGGCCTAGCGGTACAAGAGACCCAGTACTTC. Translated, it gives CASIPGGLAVQETQYF. The rearrangement links TRBV28 to TRBJ2-5; 7 nucleotides align to TRBD2. This CDR3 has 16 residues. After removal of 7 bases from V and 2 bases from J, the junction contained 13 bases not matched to a gene. In germline, CDR1 is MDHEN, CDR2 SYDVKM. The whole variable domain, remainder taken from reference TRBV28 and TRBJ2-5, is DVKVTQSSRYLVKRTGEKVFLECVQDMDHENMFWYRQDPGLGLRLIYFSYDVKMKEKGDIPEGYSVSREKKERFSLILESASTNQTSMYLCASIPGGLAVQETQYFGPGTRLLVL.